This T cell receptor (beta chain) was identified during a study of blood T cell repertoires in COVID-19. Across the study: Nucleic acid was either cDNA or gDNA, and it came from T cells, B-cell-depleted T cells, or PBMCs.

The CDR3 length is 14 residues. The V gene end was trimmed by 4 bases and the J gene end by 4 bases; junction bases not matched to a gene: 5. Germline assignment: CDR1 SGDLS and CDR2 YYNGEE. Everyone who took part was roughly 18 to 90 years old, and they came from about two dozen US areas. TCRdb's copy holds only in-frame clones and misses some; the assay was immunoSEQ multiplex PCR. The data show hundreds of thousands of clones, with 80% seen just once and about 4.3% held by the top ten. The table lists this clone with a count of one. The source of this sequence is a man aged 25 to 45 with acute COVID-19. The rearrangement joins TRBV9 to TRBJ1-2, with 9 bases that match TRBD1. The source material was PBMCs or T cells enriched from blood (not recorded which). The CDR3 sequence is CASSSGQGTYGYTF. CDR3 coding DNA: TGTGCCAGCAGCTCTGGACAGGGGACCTATGGCTACACCTTC.